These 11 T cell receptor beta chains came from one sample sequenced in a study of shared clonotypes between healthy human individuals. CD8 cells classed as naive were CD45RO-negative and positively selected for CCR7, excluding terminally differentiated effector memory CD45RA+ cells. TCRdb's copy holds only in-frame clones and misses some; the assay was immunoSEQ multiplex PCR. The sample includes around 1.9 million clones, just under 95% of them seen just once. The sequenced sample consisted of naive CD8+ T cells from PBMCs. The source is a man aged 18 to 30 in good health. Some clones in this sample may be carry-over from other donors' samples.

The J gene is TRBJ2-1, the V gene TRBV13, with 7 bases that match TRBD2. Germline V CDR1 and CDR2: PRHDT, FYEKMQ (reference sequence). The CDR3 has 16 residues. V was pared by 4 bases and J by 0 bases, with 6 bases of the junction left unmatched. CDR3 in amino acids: CASSSPGGSSYNEQFF. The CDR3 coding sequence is TGTGCCAGCAGCTCCCCCGGCGGGAGCTCCTACAATGAGCAGTTCTTC.

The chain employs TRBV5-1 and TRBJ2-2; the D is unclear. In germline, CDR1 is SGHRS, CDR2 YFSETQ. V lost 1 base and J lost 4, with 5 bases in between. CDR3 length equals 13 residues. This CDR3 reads CASSLYPTGELFF. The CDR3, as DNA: TGCGCCAGCAGCTTGTACCCCACCGGGGAGCTGTTTTTT.

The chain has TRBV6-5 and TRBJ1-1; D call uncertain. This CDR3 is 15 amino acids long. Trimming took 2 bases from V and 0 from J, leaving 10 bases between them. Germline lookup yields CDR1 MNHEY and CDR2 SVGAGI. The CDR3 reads CASSYQDGLNTEAFF. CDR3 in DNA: TGTGCCAGCAGTTACCAGGACGGATTGAACACTGAAGCTTTCTTT.

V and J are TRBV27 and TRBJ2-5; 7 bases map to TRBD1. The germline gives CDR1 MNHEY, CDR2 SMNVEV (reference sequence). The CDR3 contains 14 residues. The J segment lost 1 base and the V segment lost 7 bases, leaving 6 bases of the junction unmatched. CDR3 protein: CASTGRQGQETQYF. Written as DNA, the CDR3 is TGTGCCAGCACGGGGAGACAGGGCCAAGAGACCCAGTACTTC.

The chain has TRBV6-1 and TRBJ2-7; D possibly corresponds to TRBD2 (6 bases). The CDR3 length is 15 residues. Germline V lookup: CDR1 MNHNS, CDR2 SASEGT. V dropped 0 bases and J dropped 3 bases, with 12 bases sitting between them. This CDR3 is CASSEARVGSYEQYF. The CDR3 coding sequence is TGTGCCAGCAGTGAAGCGCGGGTCGGGAGCTACGAGCAGTACTTC.

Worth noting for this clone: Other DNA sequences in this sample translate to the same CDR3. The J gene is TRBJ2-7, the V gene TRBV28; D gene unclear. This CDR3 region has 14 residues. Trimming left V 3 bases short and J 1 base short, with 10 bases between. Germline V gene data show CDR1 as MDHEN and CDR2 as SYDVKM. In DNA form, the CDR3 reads TGTGCCAGCAGTTTGGCCGGGTCGTCCTACGAGCAGTACTTC. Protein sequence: CASSLAGSSYEQYF.

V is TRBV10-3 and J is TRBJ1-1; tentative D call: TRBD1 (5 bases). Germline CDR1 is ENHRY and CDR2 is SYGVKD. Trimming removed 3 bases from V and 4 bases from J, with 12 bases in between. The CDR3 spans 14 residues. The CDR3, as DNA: TGTGCCATCAGTGACCGGGGGTTAGGCACTGAAGCTTTCTTT. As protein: CAISDRGLGTEAFF.

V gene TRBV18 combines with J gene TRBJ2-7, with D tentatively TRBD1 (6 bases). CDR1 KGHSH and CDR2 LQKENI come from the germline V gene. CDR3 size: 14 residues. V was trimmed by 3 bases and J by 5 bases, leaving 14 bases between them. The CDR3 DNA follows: TGTGCCAGCTCACCGGCCAGGGGCGCCAACGAGCAGTACTTC. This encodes CASSPARGANEQYF.

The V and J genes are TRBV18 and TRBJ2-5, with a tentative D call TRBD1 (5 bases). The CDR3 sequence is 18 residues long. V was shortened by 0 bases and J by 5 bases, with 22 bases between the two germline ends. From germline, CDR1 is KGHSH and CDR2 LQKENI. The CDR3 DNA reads TGTGCCAGCTCACCACCGGAAGGAGCAGGGTCTGTATTGGAGACCCAGTACTTC. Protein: CASSPPEGAGSVLETQYF.

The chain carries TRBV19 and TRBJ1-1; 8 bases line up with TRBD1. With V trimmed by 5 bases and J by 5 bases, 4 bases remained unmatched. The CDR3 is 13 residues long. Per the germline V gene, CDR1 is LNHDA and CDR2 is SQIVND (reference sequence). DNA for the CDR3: TGTGCCAGTAGTGTCAGGGGGCAAACTGAAGCTTTCTTT. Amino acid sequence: CASSVRGQTEAFF.

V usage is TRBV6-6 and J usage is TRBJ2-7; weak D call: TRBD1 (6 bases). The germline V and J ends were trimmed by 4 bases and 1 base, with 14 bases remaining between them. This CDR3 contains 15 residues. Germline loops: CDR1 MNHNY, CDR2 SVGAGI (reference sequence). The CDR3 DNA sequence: TGTGCCAGCAGTTTCCTTGGACAGATATCCTACGAGCAGTACTTC. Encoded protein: CASSFLGQISYEQYF.